This TCR beta chain appears in the sequencing data of a study of blood T cell repertoires in COVID-19. Study-wide background: Acute and convalescent COVID-19 samples came from the United States, Italy and Spain. PBMCs, B-cell-depleted T cells, or T cells were the source of the cDNA or gDNA that made up the material.

This CDR3 is 14 amino acids long. CDR1 and CDR2 from the germline V gene are KGHSH and LQKENI. The germline V and J ends were trimmed by 0 bases and 2 bases, with 7 bases remaining between them. The data were produced by immunoSEQ multiplex PCR, yet TCRdb's version contains in-frame clones alone and is incomplete. Of approximately 81,000 clones listed, roughly 91% are singletons. The V call is TRBV18, the J call TRBJ1-2, with D maybe TRBD1 (5 bases). Specimen: peripheral blood. The TCR originated in a woman aged 45-59 years in a cohort sampled during active COVID-19. For the CDR3, the DNA is TGTGCCAGCTCACCACCGGGGGGGAACTATGGCTACACCTTC. Translated, it gives CASSPPGGNYGYTF.